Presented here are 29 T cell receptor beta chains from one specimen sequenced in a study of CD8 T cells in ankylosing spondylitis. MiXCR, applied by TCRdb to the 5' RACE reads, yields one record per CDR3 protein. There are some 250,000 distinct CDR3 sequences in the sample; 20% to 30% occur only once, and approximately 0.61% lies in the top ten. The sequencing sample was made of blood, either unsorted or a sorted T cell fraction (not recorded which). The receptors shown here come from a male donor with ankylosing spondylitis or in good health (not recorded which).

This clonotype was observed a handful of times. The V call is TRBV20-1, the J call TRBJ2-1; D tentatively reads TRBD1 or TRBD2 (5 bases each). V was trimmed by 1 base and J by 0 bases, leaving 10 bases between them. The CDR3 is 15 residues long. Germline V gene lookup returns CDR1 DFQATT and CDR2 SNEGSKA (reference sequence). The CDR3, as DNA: TGCAGTGCTAGAGTCGAGGGGTTCTCCTACAATGAGCAGTTCTTC. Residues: CSARVEGFSYNEQFF.

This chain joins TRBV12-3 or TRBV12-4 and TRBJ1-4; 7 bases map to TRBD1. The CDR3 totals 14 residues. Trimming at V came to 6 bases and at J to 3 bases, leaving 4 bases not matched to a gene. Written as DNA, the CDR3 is TGTGCCAGCAGCAGACAGGGATCTAATGAAAAACTGTTTTTT. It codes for CASSRQGSNEKLFF.

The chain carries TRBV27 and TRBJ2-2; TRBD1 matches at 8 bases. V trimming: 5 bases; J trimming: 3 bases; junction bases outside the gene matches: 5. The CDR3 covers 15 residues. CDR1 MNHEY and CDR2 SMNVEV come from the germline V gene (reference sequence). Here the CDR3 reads CASSPGDRYTGELFF. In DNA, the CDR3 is TGTGCCAGCAGTCCCGGGGACAGGTACACCGGGGAGCTGTTTTTT.

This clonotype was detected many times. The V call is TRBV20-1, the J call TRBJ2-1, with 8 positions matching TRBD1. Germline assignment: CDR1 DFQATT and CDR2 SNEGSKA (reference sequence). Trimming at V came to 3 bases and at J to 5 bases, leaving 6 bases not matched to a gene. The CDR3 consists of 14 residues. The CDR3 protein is CSARDRVSNNEQFF. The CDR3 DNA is TGCAGTGCTAGGGACAGGGTGTCGAACAATGAGCAGTTCTTC.

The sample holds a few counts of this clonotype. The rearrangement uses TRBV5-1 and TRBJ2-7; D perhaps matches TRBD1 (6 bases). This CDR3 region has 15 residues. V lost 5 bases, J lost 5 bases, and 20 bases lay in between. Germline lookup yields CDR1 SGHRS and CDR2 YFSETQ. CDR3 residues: CASRAGWAGVDEQYF. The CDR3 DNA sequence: TGCGCCAGCAGGGCCGGTTGGGCAGGGGTCGACGAGCAGTACTTC.

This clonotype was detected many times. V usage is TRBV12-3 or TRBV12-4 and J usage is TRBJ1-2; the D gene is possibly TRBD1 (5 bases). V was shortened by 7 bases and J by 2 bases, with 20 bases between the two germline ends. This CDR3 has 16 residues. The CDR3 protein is CASTPPKTGPNYGYTF. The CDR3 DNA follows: TGTGCCAGCACCCCACCAAAGACGGGACCCAACTATGGCTACACCTTC.

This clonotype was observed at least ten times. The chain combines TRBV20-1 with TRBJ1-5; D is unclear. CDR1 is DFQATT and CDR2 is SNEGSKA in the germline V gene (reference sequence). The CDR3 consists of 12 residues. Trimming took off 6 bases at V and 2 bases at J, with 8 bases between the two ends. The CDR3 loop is CSASSGNQPQHF. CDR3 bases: TGCAGTGCAAGTTCGGGCAATCAGCCCCAGCATTTT.

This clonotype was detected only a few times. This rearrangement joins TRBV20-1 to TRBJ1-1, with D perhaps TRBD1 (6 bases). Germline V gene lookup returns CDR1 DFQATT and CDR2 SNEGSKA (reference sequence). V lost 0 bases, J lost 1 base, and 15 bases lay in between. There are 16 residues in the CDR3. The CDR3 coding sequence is TGCAGTGCTAGAGATCCTCGACAGGTGGGGAACACTGAAGCTTTCTTT. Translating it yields CSARDPRQVGNTEAFF.

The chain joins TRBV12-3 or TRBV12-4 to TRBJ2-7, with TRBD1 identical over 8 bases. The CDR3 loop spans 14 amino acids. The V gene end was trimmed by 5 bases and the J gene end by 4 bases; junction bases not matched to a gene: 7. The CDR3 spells CASSIDRGTYEQYF. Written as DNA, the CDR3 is TGTGCCAGCAGTATTGACAGGGGAACTTACGAGCAGTACTTC.

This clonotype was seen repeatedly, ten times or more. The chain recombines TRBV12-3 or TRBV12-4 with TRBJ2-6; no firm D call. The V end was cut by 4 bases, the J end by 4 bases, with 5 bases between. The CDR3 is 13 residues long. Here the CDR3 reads CASSWYGANVLTF. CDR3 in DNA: TGTGCCAGCAGTTGGTACGGGGCCAACGTCCTGACTTTC.

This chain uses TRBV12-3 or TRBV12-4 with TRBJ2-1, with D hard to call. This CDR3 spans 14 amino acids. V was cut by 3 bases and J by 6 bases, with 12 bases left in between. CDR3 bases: TGTGCCAGCAGTTTCCTTCTGGACGGCAATGAGCAGTTCTTC. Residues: CASSFLLDGNEQFF.

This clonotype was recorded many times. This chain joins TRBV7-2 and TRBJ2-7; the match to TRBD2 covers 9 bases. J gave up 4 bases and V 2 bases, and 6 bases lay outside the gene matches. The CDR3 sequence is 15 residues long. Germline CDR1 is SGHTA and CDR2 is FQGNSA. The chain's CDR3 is CASSLTRGGPYEQYF. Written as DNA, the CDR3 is TGTGCCAGCAGCTTAACGCGGGGGGGTCCGTACGAGCAGTACTTC. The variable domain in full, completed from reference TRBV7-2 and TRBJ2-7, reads GAGVSQSPSNKVTEKGKDVELRCDPISGHTALYWYRQSLGQGLEFLIYFQGNSAPDKSGLPSDRFSAERTGGSVSTLTIQRTQQEDSAVYLCASSLTRGGPYEQYFGPGTRLTVT.

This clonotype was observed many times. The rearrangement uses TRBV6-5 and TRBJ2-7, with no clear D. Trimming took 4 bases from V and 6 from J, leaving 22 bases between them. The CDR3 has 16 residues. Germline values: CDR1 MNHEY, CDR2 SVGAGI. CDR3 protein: CASSSAPGRERAEQYF. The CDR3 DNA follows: TGTGCCAGCAGTTCAGCCCCGGGCCGTGAAAGGGCCGAGCAGTACTTC.

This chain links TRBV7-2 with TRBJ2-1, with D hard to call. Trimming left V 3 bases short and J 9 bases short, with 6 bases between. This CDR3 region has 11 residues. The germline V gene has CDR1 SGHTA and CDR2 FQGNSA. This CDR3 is CASSFAIEQFF. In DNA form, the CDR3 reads TGTGCCAGCAGCTTTGCGATTGAGCAGTTCTTC.

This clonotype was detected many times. The CDR3 loop is CASSLDLEDIQYF. The CDR3 bases are TGTGCCAGCAGCTTGGACCTCGAGGACATTCAGTACTTC. The chain links TRBV7-8 to TRBJ2-4; D is unresolved. Germline assignment: CDR1 SGHVS and CDR2 FQNEAQ. The CDR3 consists of 13 residues. Trimming shortened V by 3 bases and J by 8 bases, and 11 bases separated the two germline ends. Based on the CDR3 plus reference TRBV7-8 and TRBJ2-4, the full variable domain is GAGVSQSPRYKVAKRGQDVALRCDPISGHVSLFWYQQALGQGPEFLTYFQNEAQLDKSGLPSDRFFAERPEGSVSTLKIQRTQQEDSAVYLCASSLDLEDIQYFGAGTRLSVL.

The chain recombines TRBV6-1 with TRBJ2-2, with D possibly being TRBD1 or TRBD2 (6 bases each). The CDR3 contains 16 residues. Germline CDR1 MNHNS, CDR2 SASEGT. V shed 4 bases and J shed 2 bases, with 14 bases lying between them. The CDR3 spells CASSGGPGANTGELFF. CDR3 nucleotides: TGTGCCAGCAGTGGTGGGCCGGGGGCTAACACCGGGGAGCTGTTTTTT.

In nucleotides, the CDR3 is TGTGCCTGGAGTACAACCGGGCCCCAAAATCAGCCCCAGCATTTT. Amino acid sequence: CAWSTTGPQNQPQHF. The rearrangement links TRBV30 to TRBJ1-5; no firm D call. Germline lookup yields CDR1 GTSNPN and CDR2 SVGIG (reference sequence). The germline V and J ends were trimmed by 2 bases and 4 bases, with 15 bases remaining between them. CDR3 length: 15 residues. Full variable domain (rest looked up from reference TRBV30 and TRBJ1-5): SQTIHQWPATLVQPVGSPLSLECTVEGTSNPNLYWYRQAAGRGLQLLFYSVGIGQISSEVPQNLSASRPQDRQFILSSKKLLLSDSGFYLCAWSTTGPQNQPQHFGDGTRLSIL.

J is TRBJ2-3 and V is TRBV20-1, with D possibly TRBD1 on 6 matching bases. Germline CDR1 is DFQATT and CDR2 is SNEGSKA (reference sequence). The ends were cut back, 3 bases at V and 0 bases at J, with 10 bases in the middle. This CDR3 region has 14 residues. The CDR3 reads CSASWGRSTDTQYF. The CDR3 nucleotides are TGCAGTGCTAGTTGGGGGCGCAGCACAGATACGCAGTATTTT.

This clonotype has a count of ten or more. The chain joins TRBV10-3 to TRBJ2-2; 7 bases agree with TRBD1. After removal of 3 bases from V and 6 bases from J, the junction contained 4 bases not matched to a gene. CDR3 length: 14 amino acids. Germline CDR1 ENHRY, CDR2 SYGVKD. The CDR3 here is CAISDTQGSGELFF. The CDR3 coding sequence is TGTGCCATCAGTGATACACAGGGGTCCGGGGAGCTGTTTTTT.

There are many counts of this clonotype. The CDR3 loop reads CASSFWGNTEAFF. For the CDR3, the DNA is TGTGCCAGCAGTTTTTGGGGGAACACTGAAGCTTTCTTT. The chain carries TRBV12-3 or TRBV12-4 and TRBJ1-1; D gene ambiguous. The CDR3 length is 13 residues. V lost 3 bases and J lost 1, with 6 bases in between.

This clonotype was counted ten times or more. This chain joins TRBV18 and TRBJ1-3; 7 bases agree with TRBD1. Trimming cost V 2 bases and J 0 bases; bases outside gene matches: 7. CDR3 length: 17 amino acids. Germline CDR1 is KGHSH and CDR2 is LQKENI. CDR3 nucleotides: TGTGCCAGCTCACCATCGGGACAGTCCAGCTCTGGAAACACCATATATTTT. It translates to CASSPSGQSSSGNTIYF.

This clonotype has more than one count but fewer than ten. CDR3 sequence (DNA): TGTGCCAGCAGCCAAGGACAGAACTATGGCTACACCTTC. It is translated as CASSQGQNYGYTF. The chain is built from TRBV4-2 and TRBJ1-2, with a possible D match to TRBD1 (5 bases). Germline V CDR1 and CDR2: LGHNA, YNFKEQ. This CDR3 has 13 residues. The V gene lost 1 base and the J gene lost 2 bases, with 5 bases spanning the gap.

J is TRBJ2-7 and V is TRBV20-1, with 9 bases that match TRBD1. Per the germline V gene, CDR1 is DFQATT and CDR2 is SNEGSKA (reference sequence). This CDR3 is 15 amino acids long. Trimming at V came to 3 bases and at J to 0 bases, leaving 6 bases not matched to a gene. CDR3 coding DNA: TGCAGTGCTAGTGACAGGGGGAGCCTCTCCTACGAGCAGTACTTC. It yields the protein CSASDRGSLSYEQYF.

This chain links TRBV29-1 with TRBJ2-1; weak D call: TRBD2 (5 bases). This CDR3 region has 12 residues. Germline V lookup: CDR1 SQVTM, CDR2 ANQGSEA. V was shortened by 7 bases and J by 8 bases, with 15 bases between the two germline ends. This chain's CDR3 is CSGRPGDDEQFF. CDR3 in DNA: TGCAGCGGCCGACCCGGGGATGATGAGCAGTTCTTC.

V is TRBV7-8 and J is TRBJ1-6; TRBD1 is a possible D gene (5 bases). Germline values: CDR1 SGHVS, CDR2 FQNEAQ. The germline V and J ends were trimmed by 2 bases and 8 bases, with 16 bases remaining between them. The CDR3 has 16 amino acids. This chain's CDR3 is CASSLTPKGWYSPLHF. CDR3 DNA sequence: TGTGCCAGCAGCTTAACCCCTAAGGGGTGGTATTCACCCCTCCACTTT.

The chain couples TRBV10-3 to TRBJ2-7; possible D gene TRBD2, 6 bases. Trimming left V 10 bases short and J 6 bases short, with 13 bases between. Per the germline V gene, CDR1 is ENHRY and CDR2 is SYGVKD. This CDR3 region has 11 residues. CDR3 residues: CATRGRGEQYF. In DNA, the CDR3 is TGTGCCACACGTGGGCGGGGCGAGCAGTACTTC.

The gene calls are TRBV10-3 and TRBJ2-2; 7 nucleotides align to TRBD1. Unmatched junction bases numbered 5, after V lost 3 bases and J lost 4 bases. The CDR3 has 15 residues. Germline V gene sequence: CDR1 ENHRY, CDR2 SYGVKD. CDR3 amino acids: CAISDGAGGTGELFF. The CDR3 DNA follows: TGTGCCATCAGTGACGGGGCAGGGGGCACCGGGGAGCTGTTTTTT.

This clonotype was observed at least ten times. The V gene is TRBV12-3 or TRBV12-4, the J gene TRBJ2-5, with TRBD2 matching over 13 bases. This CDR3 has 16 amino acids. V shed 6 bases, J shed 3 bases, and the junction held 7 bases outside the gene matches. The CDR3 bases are TGTGCCAGCAGCCCAAGACTAGCGGGGGGAAAAGAGACCCAGTACTTC. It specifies CASSPRLAGGKETQYF.

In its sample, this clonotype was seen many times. The CDR3 nucleotides read TGTGCCAGCAGCCAAGGAGGTTATGGCAATCAGCCCCAGCATTTT. Translated: CASSQGGYGNQPQHF. The rearrangement uses TRBV3-1 and TRBJ1-5, with D unclear. The V gene's germline CDR1 is LGHDT and CDR2 YNNKEL (reference sequence). The CDR3 has 15 amino acids. Trimming pared 1 base from V and 2 bases from J, leaving 9 bases between.